The 9 T cell receptor beta chains in this list originate from one sample, sequenced in a study of T cell responses to AZD1222 COVID-19 vaccine. This table comes from immunoSEQ multiplex PCR, and its TCRdb copy is limited to in-frame clones, with some not included. Seen here are 100,000 to 150,000 clones, roughly 87% observed once, and the top ten hold 4% to 5.5%. This specimen was peripheral blood, taken on day 0 of MenACWY control vaccination. Source of these receptors: an adult in good health.

The rearrangement links TRBV15 to TRBJ2-7, with TRBD1 matching over 9 bases. The CDR3 spans 18 residues. V dropped 0 bases and J dropped 0; count of bases not matched to a gene: 9. Germline assignment: CDR1 LNHNV and CDR2 YYDKDF (reference sequence). The CDR3 here is CATSRDYMRTGVSYEQYF. CDR3 DNA: TGTGCCACCAGCAGAGATTATATGAGGACAGGGGTCTCCTACGAGCAGTACTTC.

The V call is TRBV28, the J call TRBJ2-1; possible D gene TRBD1, 6 bases. V gave up 6 bases and J gave up 2 bases, with 8 bases separating them. Germline V gene lookup returns CDR1 MDHEN and CDR2 SYDVKM. The CDR3 totals 13 residues. The CDR3 DNA is TGTGCCAGCAGCGGGACAACCTACAATGAGCAGTTCTTC. It encodes CASSGTTYNEQFF. The full variable domain, rest sourced from reference TRBV28 and TRBJ2-1, is DVKVTQSSRYLVKRTGEKVFLECVQDMDHENMFWYRQDPGLGLRLIYFSYDVKMKEKGDIPEGYSVSREKKERFSLILESASTNQTSMYLCASSGTTYNEQFFGPGTRLTVL.

The chain carries TRBV19 and TRBJ1-2; TRBD1 is a possible D gene (6 bases). CDR3 size: 20 residues. The germline V gene encodes CDR1 LNHDA and CDR2 SQIVND (reference sequence). Trimming took 4 bases from V and 0 from J, leaving 27 bases between them. CDR3 in amino acids: CASSNLRDTKTQRANYGYTF. The CDR3 region has the DNA TGTGCCAGTAGTAACCTCCGGGACACAAAAACCCAACGAGCTAACTATGGCTACACCTTC. The whole variable domain, filled in from reference TRBV19 and TRBJ1-2, reads DGGITQSPKYLFRKEGQNVTLSCEQNLNHDAMYWYRQDPGQGLRLIYYSQIVNDFQKGDIAEGYSVSREKKESFPLTVTSAQKNPTAFYLCASSNLRDTKTQRANYGYTFGSGTRLTVV.

The table lists this clone with a few counts. V usage is TRBV9 and J usage is TRBJ2-1, with D perhaps TRBD1 or TRBD2 (5 bases each). Germline CDR1 is SGDLS and CDR2 is YYNGEE. The germline V and J ends were trimmed by 5 bases and 8 bases, with 20 bases remaining between them. This CDR3 is built from 15 residues. In DNA, the CDR3 is TGTGCCAGCAGTTTCGGGGACGGCTTTGCTCATGAGCAGTTCTTC. This translates into CASSFGDGFAHEQFF.

V gene TRBV6-6 combines with J gene TRBJ2-7, with TRBD2 matching 12 bases. Germline trimming cut 6 bases from V and 2 bases from J; bases unmatched to any gene: 5. The CDR3 is made up of 15 amino acids. The V gene's germline CDR1 is MNHNY and CDR2 SVGAGI (reference sequence). DNA for the CDR3: TGTGCCAGCAGACCAGGACTAGCGGGGACCTACGAGCAGTACTTC. It codes for CASRPGLAGTYEQYF.

This chain joins TRBV4-3 and TRBJ1-2, with D possibly being TRBD1 (6 bases). Trimming took off 0 bases at V and 4 bases at J, with 15 bases between the two ends. This CDR3 region has 16 residues. CDR1 and CDR2 from the germline V gene are LGHNA and YSLEER. The CDR3 bases are TGCGCCAGCAGCCAAGATCTCCAGGGGTACTCCTATGGCTACACCTTC. This encodes CASSQDLQGYSYGYTF.

CDR3 residues: CSVLNTEAFF. As DNA, the CDR3 is TGCAGCGTCCTCAACACTGAAGCTTTCTTT. This chain links TRBV29-1 with TRBJ1-1; D unresolved. Germline loops: CDR1 SQVTM, CDR2 ANQGSEA. The CDR3 consists of 10 residues. Trimming stripped 6 bases from V and 2 bases from J, with 4 bases between.

The V gene is TRBV7-3, the J gene TRBJ2-1; 11 bases are shared with TRBD2. J was trimmed by 4 bases and V by 4 bases; bases with no gene match: 12. Germline V gene sequence: CDR1 SGHTA, CDR2 FQGTGA. This CDR3 has 18 amino acids. The CDR3 here is CASSSIAGGPGTYNEQFF. The CDR3 DNA is TGTGCCAGCAGCTCAATAGCGGGAGGGCCCGGGACTTACAATGAGCAGTTCTTC.

The J gene is TRBJ2-1, the V gene TRBV5-4; TRBD2 agrees at 7 bases. With V trimmed by 0 bases and J by 7 bases, 7 bases remained unmatched. The CDR3 sequence is 15 residues long. CDR1 SGHNT and CDR2 YYREEE come from the germline V gene (reference sequence). For the CDR3, the DNA is TGTGCCAGCAGCTTGGTCCCTCAAGCGGGGAATGAGCAGTTCTTC. This translates into CASSLVPQAGNEQFF.